The T cell receptor beta chain described here comes from a study of blood T cell repertoires in COVID-19. Overall study: Acute-phase and convalescent COVID-19 samples originated in the United States, Italy and Spain.

Donors were grouped by their self-reported clinical history. Germline V gene sequence: CDR1 SEHNR, CDR2 FQNEAQ (reference sequence). The CDR3 has 14 residues. Trimming took 5 bases from V and 3 from J, leaving 13 bases between them. Original methodology: Reference gene primer amplification gave estimated nucleated cell counts. Profiled with immunoSEQ multiplex PCR; TCRdb holds only in-frame clones, not every one. V and J calls and clone size follow that table, whereas D and trimming were derived from the DNA. In the table there are fewer than 250,000 clones, around 86% of which are singletons. The source of this sequence is a woman between 50 and 59 years old with acute COVID-19. The gene calls are TRBV7-9 and TRBJ1-2, with D unclear. The specimen was PBMCs or T cells enriched from blood (not recorded which). The CDR3 loop is CASSGPGSYYGYTF. The CDR3 DNA is TGTGCCAGCAGCGGACCCGGGAGCTACTATGGCTACACCTTC.